A single sample is the source of the 19 T cell receptor beta chains below, sequenced in a study of blood T cells in healthy people across ages. For the second PCR, which ran for roughly 7 to 11 cycles, a sample-barcoded 5' primer and a J-beta primer mix were used. TCRdb fed the 5' RACE reads into MiXCR, producing one record per CDR3 protein. In the table there are hundreds of thousands of distinct CDR3 sequences, 53% of which are singletons. Sequenced: blood. Receptors originate from a man aged 80 or over in good health.

J is TRBJ2-6 and V is TRBV20-1; 12 bases agree with TRBD2. V was clipped by 1 base and J by 2 bases; unmatched bases: 0. This CDR3 is 16 amino acids long. Germline CDR1 reads DFQATT; CDR2 reads SNEGSKA (reference sequence). The CDR3 sequence is CSARGTSGAGANVLTF. Written as DNA, the CDR3 is TGCAGTGCTAGAGGGACTAGCGGGGCTGGGGCCAACGTCCTGACTTTC.

This clonotype was recorded a few times. The CDR3 region is CASSLAGQGNTEAFF. The CDR3 nucleotides read TGTGCCAGCAGCTTGGCGGGACAGGGGAACACTGAAGCTTTCTTT. The chain uses TRBV5-5 and TRBJ1-1; TRBD1 agrees at 9 bases. Trimming at V came to 0 bases and at J to 1 base, leaving 1 base not matched to a gene. Germline CDR1 SGHKS, CDR2 YYEKEE (reference sequence). This CDR3 spans 15 amino acids.

The chain recombines TRBV29-1 with TRBJ2-5; D call uncertain. CDR3 size: 12 residues. With 4 bases removed from V and 3 bases from J, the gap between germline ends came to 9 bases. Germline assignment: CDR1 SQVTM and CDR2 ANQGSEA. In nucleotides, the CDR3 is TGCAGCGTTGGAGGAAGGGAAGAGACCCAGTACTTC. Translated, it gives CSVGGREETQYF.

This clonotype was found a few times. The V gene is TRBV25-1, the J gene TRBJ1-2; no definite D call. Deletions cut 3 bases from V and 1 base from J, with 6 bases between. Germline CDR1 MGHDK, CDR2 SYGVNS. This CDR3 comprises 13 residues. The CDR3 is CASSDVGNYGYTF. The CDR3 region has the DNA TGTGCCAGCAGTGATGTGGGTAACTATGGCTACACCTTC.

The rearrangement uses TRBV27 and TRBJ2-5; tentatively, D is TRBD1 or TRBD2 (6 bases each). Judging by the DNA end, TRBJ2-7 fits better; the J call may be wrong. The CDR3 extends over 13 amino acids. Germline values: CDR1 MNHEY, CDR2 SMNVEV (reference sequence). The CDR3, as DNA: TGTGCCAGCAGTTTCTGGGGGGCCCACGAGCAGTACTTC. Translated, it gives CASSFWGAHEQYF.

The chain joins TRBV29-1 to TRBJ2-7; 7 bases line up with TRBD1. V gave up 7 bases and J gave up 0 bases; unmatched junction bases: 6. CDR3 size: 13 residues. From germline, CDR1 is SQVTM and CDR2 ANQGSEA. The DNA of the CDR3 is TGCAGCGCCCGACAGGGTGGCTCCTACGAGCAGTACTTC. It yields the protein CSARQGGSYEQYF.

V and J are TRBV6-6 and TRBJ2-7, with a weak D call TRBD2 (7 bases). CDR3 size: 15 residues. V lost 4 bases to trimming and J lost 3 bases, with 16 bases between them. CDR1 is MNHNY and CDR2 is SVGAGI in the germline V gene (reference sequence). The CDR3 reads CASSSGLRGGYEQYF. The CDR3 nucleotides read TGTGCCAGCAGTTCCGGGCTTAGGGGGGGCTACGAGCAGTACTTC.

The sample holds a few counts of this clonotype. The gene calls are TRBV24-1 and TRBJ2-6; D is uncertain. This CDR3 contains 13 residues. V shed 8 bases and J shed 2 bases, with 6 bases lying between them. CDR1 and CDR2 (germline): KGHDR, SFDVKD. DNA for the CDR3: TGTGCCACCATGGGCGCTGGGGCCAACGTCCTGACTTTC. This encodes CATMGAGANVLTF.

The chain has TRBV20-1 and TRBJ2-5; 10 bases map to TRBD2. The J call may be in error: the DNA end matches TRBJ2-7 better. This CDR3 spans 14 amino acids. Germline V gives CDR1 DFQATT, CDR2 SNEGSKA (reference sequence). The CDR3 nucleotides read TGCAGTGCAACGAAGGGACTAGCGAGAACCGAGCAGTACTTC. Encoded protein: CSATKGLARTEQYF.

Note on this clonotype: An end of the junction differs from the germline gene, which may be a read error. V usage is TRBV12-3 or TRBV12-4 and J usage is TRBJ2-4; 7 bases agree with TRBD2. The J call is uncertain, as TRBJ2-5 better fits the DNA end. CDR3 size: 14 residues. Here the CDR3 DNA reads TGTGCCAGCAACACCGGGACTACACAAGGGACCCAGTACTTC. This translates into CASNTGTTQGTQYF.

This clonotype was observed a handful of times. The chain recombines TRBV11-1 with TRBJ2-2; D may be TRBD2 (5 bases). The CDR3 spans 17 residues. The germline gives CDR1 SGHAT, CDR2 FQDESV (reference sequence). The V gene lost 1 base and the J gene lost 2 bases, with 14 bases spanning the gap. This chain's CDR3 is CASSLGTSQINTGELFF. DNA of the CDR3: TGTGCCAGCAGCTTAGGGACTTCACAGATTAACACCGGGGAGCTGTTTTTT.

The rearrangement joins TRBV11-3 to TRBJ2-5, with no clear D. Trimming took 6 bases from V and 7 from J, leaving 15 bases between them. Germline V gene lookup returns CDR1 SGHNT and CDR2 YENEEA. CDR3 length: 13 amino acids. CDR3 sequence reads: CASSAGPGGTQYF. The CDR3 DNA follows: TGTGCCAGCAGTGCTGGGCCCGGTGGGACCCAGTACTTC.

Worth noting for this clonotype: With a much larger clone just one base away, this may be a read error. This rearrangement joins TRBV5-5 to TRBJ1-4, with unresolved D. Between the trimmed V and J ends, which lost 0 bases and 1 base, there was a span of 4 bases. The CDR3 extends over 14 amino acids. Germline V gene sequence: CDR1 SGHKS, CDR2 YYEKEE (reference sequence). CDR3 protein: CASSLVGTNEKLFF. The CDR3 DNA reads as TGTGCCAGCAGCTTGGTTGGAACTAATGAAAAACTGTTTTTT.

V is TRBV6-6 and J is TRBJ2-7; the D gene is possibly TRBD2 (6 bases). The CDR3 covers 15 residues. Trimming pared 7 bases from V and 5 bases from J, leaving 21 bases between. Looked up from germline, CDR1 is MNHNY and CDR2 is SVGAGI (reference sequence). The CDR3 loop reads CASIPLDGRVNEQYF. The CDR3 region has the DNA TGTGCCAGCATTCCCCTTGACGGGAGAGTTAACGAGCAGTACTTC.

This chain joins TRBV3-1 and TRBJ2-1, with unresolved D. The CDR3 sequence is 11 residues long. Germline assignment: CDR1 LGHDT and CDR2 YNNKEL (reference sequence). The ends were cut back, 6 bases at V and 10 bases at J, with 10 bases in the middle. CDR3 nucleotide sequence: TGTGCCAGCAGGATGGAGCGCGAGCAGTTCTTC. Its protein is CASRMEREQFF.

This sequence joins TRBV15 and TRBJ2-7, with a weak D call TRBD2 (5 bases). V gave up 3 bases and J gave up 9 bases, with 18 bases separating them. Looked up from germline, CDR1 is LNHNV and CDR2 is YYDKDF (reference sequence). This CDR3 has 14 amino acids. For the CDR3, the DNA is TGTGCCACCAGCAGTAGTAGGGAAGGCCGGGGGCAGTACTTC. It yields the protein CATSSSREGRGQYF.

The chain joins TRBV20-1 to TRBJ2-7, with D unresolved. The CDR3 extends over 13 amino acids. CDR1 and CDR2 (germline): DFQATT, SNEGSKA (reference sequence). Trimming took 3 bases from V and 0 from J, leaving 9 bases between them. As DNA, the CDR3 is TGCAGTGCTAGTGGGCCTGACTCCTACGAGCAGTACTTC. Its protein product is CSASGPDSYEQYF.

The CDR3 DNA follows: TGTGCCAGCGGAGCCGGGACACAAAGCACAGATACGCAGTATTTT. Translated, it gives CASGAGTQSTDTQYF. This chain links TRBV6-1 with TRBJ2-3, with D possibly matching TRBD1 (6 bases). The V gene lost 8 bases and the J gene lost 0 bases, with 15 bases spanning the gap. Germline CDR1 MNHNS, CDR2 SASEGT. The CDR3 covers 15 residues.

The rearrangement joins TRBV13 to TRBJ1-1, with TRBD1 matching over 11 bases. The CDR3 covers 19 residues. V lost 5 bases to trimming and J lost 1 base; unmatched junction nucleotides: 15. Per the germline V gene, CDR1 is PRHDT and CDR2 is FYEKMQ (reference sequence). The CDR3 here is CASSISPGQGGVANTEAFF. CDR3 DNA: TGTGCCAGCAGCATAAGCCCGGGACAGGGGGGAGTGGCGAACACTGAAGCTTTCTTT.